These 25 T cell receptor beta chains were all obtained from the same sample, sequenced in a study of shared clonotypes between healthy human individuals. The repertoire was sequenced with immunoSEQ multiplex PCR; TCRdb's copy has only in-frame clones and lacks some. Of about 2 million clones listed, about 95% are singletons. CD8 cells classed as naive were CD45RO-negative and positively selected for CCR7, excluding terminally differentiated effector memory CD45RA+ cells. The sample taken for sequencing was naive CD8+ T cells sorted from blood. The source is a man aged 18 to 29 in good health.

The V call is TRBV7-4, the J call TRBJ2-4; 8 bases agree with TRBD2. CDR3 length: 16 amino acids. The V segment lost 3 bases and the J segment 8 bases; nucleotides outside the gene matches: 12. Per the germline V gene, CDR1 is SGHVT and CDR2 is SQSDAQ. CDR3 in amino acids: CASSFLGGRLKDIQYF. CDR3 DNA sequence: TGTGCCAGCAGCTTTTTGGGCGGGAGGCTGAAAGACATTCAGTACTTC.

The chain joins TRBV7-9 to TRBJ1-1; D gene unclear. Germline CDR1 SEHNR, CDR2 FQNEAQ (reference sequence). V shed 5 bases and J shed 6 bases, with 10 bases lying between them. The CDR3 is 12 amino acids. The CDR3 DNA reads as TGTGCCAGCAGCGGTTTAAGTCCTGAAGCTTTCTTT. Amino acids: CASSGLSPEAFF. The full variable domain, with the rest looked up from reference TRBV7-9 and TRBJ1-1, is DTGVSQNPRHKITKRGQNVTFRCDPISEHNRLYWYRQTLGQGPEFLTYFQNEAQLEKSRLLSDRFSAERPKGSFSTLEIQRTEQGDSAMYLCASSGLSPEAFFGQGTRLTVV.

This clone was seen a single time. The chain has TRBV2 and TRBJ2-7, with D perhaps matching TRBD2 (6 bases). CDR3 length: 13 amino acids. V was trimmed by 6 bases and J by 3 bases, leaving 12 bases between them. CDR1 SNHLY and CDR2 FYNNEI come from the germline V gene. The CDR3 bases are TGTGCCAGCAGGGGGGACTCCCGCTACGAGCAGTACTTC. It specifies CASRGDSRYEQYF.

The chain carries TRBV7-9 and TRBJ2-5; perhaps D is TRBD1 or TRBD2 (6 bases each). This CDR3 has 12 residues. The germline CDR1 and CDR2 sequences are SEHNR and FQNEAQ (reference sequence). Trimming cost V 5 bases and J 7 bases, with 11 bases left between them. CDR3 nucleotides: TGTGCCAGCAGCACAGGAGGGGGGACCCAGTACTTC. This gives the protein CASSTGGGTQYF.

The chain links TRBV13 to TRBJ2-7; perhaps TRBD2 as D (6 bases). The CDR3 extends over 15 amino acids. The V and J ends lost 4 bases and 1 base respectively, with 14 bases between them. Germline V gene sequence: CDR1 PRHDT, CDR2 FYEKMQ (reference sequence). In DNA, the CDR3 is TGTGCCAGCAGCTCGTGGGGGGAATCGTCCTACGAGCAGTACTTC. Translation gives CASSSWGESSYEQYF.

The V gene is TRBV27, the J gene TRBJ2-7; D might be TRBD1 or TRBD2, each matching 5 bases. The length of the CDR3 is 14 residues. The V end was cut by 3 bases, the J end by 3 bases, with 12 bases between. The germline V gene has CDR1 MNHEY and CDR2 SMNVEV (reference sequence). The CDR3 here is CASSFDGALYEQYF. For the CDR3, the DNA is TGTGCCAGCAGTTTCGACGGGGCCCTCTACGAGCAGTACTTC.

With regard to this clone: The identical CDR3 is also encoded by other nucleotide sequences in the sample. V is TRBV9 and J is TRBJ2-2, with D unclear. CDR1 SGDLS and CDR2 YYNGEE come from the germline V gene. The CDR3 has 14 residues. Trimming pared 0 bases from V and 4 bases from J, leaving 7 bases between. The CDR3, as DNA: TGTGCCAGCAGCGTAGGGTCAGGCACCGGGGAGCTGTTTTTT. Translated: CASSVGSGTGELFF.

The chain combines TRBV27 with TRBJ2-6; a possible D gene is TRBD1 (6 bases). This CDR3 is built from 16 residues. With 4 bases removed from V and 0 bases from J, the gap between germline ends came to 10 bases. Germline values: CDR1 MNHEY, CDR2 SMNVEV (reference sequence). CDR3 in DNA: TGTGCCAGCAGTTCAACAGGGTCCTCTGGGGCCAACGTCCTGACTTTC. This encodes CASSSTGSSGANVLTF.

This clone was seen just once. The rearrangement joins TRBV4-1 to TRBJ1-2; D may be TRBD1 (6 bases). Germline-derived CDR1 and CDR2 are MGHRA and YSYEKL. The CDR3 is 17 residues long. Trimming removed 4 bases from V and 6 bases from J, with 24 bases in between. The CDR3 spells CASSPNERRGTVDGYTF. The CDR3 bases are TGCGCCAGCAGCCCAAACGAACGGAGGGGGACGGTAGATGGCTACACCTTC.

V usage is TRBV9 and J usage is TRBJ2-4, with D hard to call. The ends were cut back, 0 bases at V and 0 bases at J, with 7 bases in the middle. CDR3 length equals 15 residues. CDR1 is SGDLS, CDR2 YYNGEE, per germline. This chain's CDR3 is CASSVEMGAKNIQYF. As DNA, the CDR3 is TGTGCCAGCAGCGTAGAGATGGGAGCCAAAAACATTCAGTACTTC. The whole variable domain, remainder taken from reference TRBV9 and TRBJ2-4, is DSGVTQTPKHLITATGQRVTLRCSPRSGDLSVYWYQQSLDQGLQFLIQYYNGEERAKGNILERFSAQQFPDLHSELNLSSLELGDSALYFCASSVEMGAKNIQYFGAGTRLSVL.

The rearrangement uses TRBV5-4 and TRBJ2-1; D is uncertain. The CDR3 has 16 residues. Germline V gene sequence: CDR1 SGHNT, CDR2 YYREEE (reference sequence). Deletions cut 4 bases from V and 4 bases from J, with 18 bases between. The CDR3 bases are TGTGCCAGCAGCCTTGGGTTGGAACCCATTTACAATGAGCAGTTCTTC. Protein product: CASSLGLEPIYNEQFF. The entire variable domain, with the rest obtained from reference TRBV5-4 and TRBJ2-1, is as follows: ETGVTQSPTHLIKTRGQQVTLRCSSQSGHNTVSWYQQALGQGPQFIFQYYREEENGRGNFPPRFSGLQFPNYSSELNVNALELDDSALYLCASSLGLEPIYNEQFFGPGTRLTVL.

For this clone: This same CDR3 is encoded by further DNA sequences in the sample. CDR3 in DNA: TGTGCCAGCAGCGTAGGGCCAGGGGCCTACGAGCAGTACTTC. It is translated as CASSVGPGAYEQYF. This chain joins TRBV9 and TRBJ2-7; D is perhaps TRBD1 (6 bases). Germline V gene data show CDR1 as SGDLS and CDR2 as YYNGEE. The V gene lost 0 bases and the J gene lost 2 bases, with 9 bases spanning the gap. The CDR3 loop spans 14 amino acids.

This chain connects TRBV11-3 to TRBJ2-7, with unresolved D. The CDR3 consists of 13 residues. V was shortened by 4 bases and J by 0 bases, with 7 bases between the two germline ends. Looked up from germline, CDR1 is SGHNT and CDR2 is YENEEA. The CDR3: CASSSRFSYEQYF. The CDR3 nucleotides are TGTGCCAGCAGCTCTCGTTTCTCCTACGAGCAGTACTTC.

As DNA, the CDR3 is TGTGCCAGCAGTTACAGGGCCTCTGGGGCCAACGTCCTGACTTTC. The encoded protein is CASSYRASGANVLTF. This sequence joins TRBV6-5 and TRBJ2-6, with D uncertain. This CDR3 contains 15 residues. The germline gives CDR1 MNHEY, CDR2 SVGAGI. Between the trimmed V and J ends, which lost 2 bases and 0 bases, there was a span of 5 bases.

This clone was counted a few times. The same CDR3 arises from other DNA sequences in this sample as well. The chain uses TRBV5-1 and TRBJ1-2, with TRBD1 matching over 8 bases. V gave up 0 bases and J gave up 6 bases; unmatched junction bases: 7. Germline-derived CDR1 and CDR2 are SGHRS and YFSETQ. There are 15 residues in the CDR3. The CDR3 DNA reads TGCGCCAGCAGCTTGGGGACAGGGCCTCTAGATGGCTACACCTTC. Amino acids: CASSLGTGPLDGYTF.

The rearrangement uses TRBV7-9 and TRBJ2-7, with D perhaps matching TRBD2 (5 bases). In germline, CDR1 is SEHNR, CDR2 FQNEAQ (reference sequence). The CDR3 has 14 amino acids. Deletions cut 4 bases from V and 0 bases from J, with 10 bases between. The CDR3 reads CASSSRLISYEQYF. Written as DNA, the CDR3 is TGTGCCAGCAGCTCAAGACTAATCTCCTACGAGCAGTACTTC.

The chain recombines TRBV19 with TRBJ1-3; the D gene is possibly TRBD1 (5 bases). The CDR3 runs to 15 residues. CDR1 and CDR2 from the germline V gene are LNHDA and SQIVND (reference sequence). The ends were cut back, 4 bases at V and 1 base at J, with 11 bases in the middle. CDR3 bases: TGTGCCAGTAGTAATAGCGACAGTTCTGGAAACACCATATATTTT. Protein: CASSNSDSSGNTIYF.

The rearrangement links TRBV30 to TRBJ2-4, with 7 bases aligning to TRBD2. CDR1 is GTSNPN and CDR2 is SVGIG in the germline V gene (reference sequence). The CDR3 loop spans 12 amino acids. With 2 bases clipped from V and 13 bases from J, the junction kept 8 bases outside the gene matches. The CDR3 region has the DNA TGTGCCTGGAGTTCGGCTAGCGGTGGACAGTACTTC. It translates to CAWSSASGGQYF. The full variable domain, with the rest looked up from reference TRBV30 and TRBJ2-4, is SQTIHQWPATLVQPVGSPLSLECTVEGTSNPNLYWYRQAAGRGLQLLFYSVGIGQISSEVPQNLSASRPQDRQFILSSKKLLLSDSGFYLCAWSSASGGQYFGAGTRLSVL.

The rearrangement uses TRBV28 and TRBJ2-1, with 11 nucleotides matching TRBD2. The CDR3 extends over 15 amino acids. Germline V lookup: CDR1 MDHEN, CDR2 SYDVKM. After removal of 6 bases from V and 7 bases from J, the junction contained 8 bases not matched to a gene. In nucleotides, the CDR3 is TGTGCCAGCAGCCTCACTAGCGGGGGTTGGAATGAGCAGTTCTTC. Protein: CASSLTSGGWNEQFF. Full variable domain (outside the CDR3, taken from reference TRBV28 and TRBJ2-1): DVKVTQSSRYLVKRTGEKVFLECVQDMDHENMFWYRQDPGLGLRLIYFSYDVKMKEKGDIPEGYSVSREKKERFSLILESASTNQTSMYLCASSLTSGGWNEQFFGPGTRLTVL.

The chain uses TRBV28 and TRBJ1-1, with 7 bases lining up with TRBD1. V was clipped by 4 bases and J by 4 bases; unmatched bases: 3. CDR1 is MDHEN, CDR2 SYDVKM, per germline. CDR3 size: 13 residues. The CDR3 here is CASSSRQGTEAFF. CDR3 in DNA: TGTGCCAGCAGTTCAAGACAGGGCACTGAAGCTTTCTTT.

The chain joins TRBV19 to TRBJ1-1, with D possibly being TRBD1 (6 bases). Germline loops: CDR1 LNHDA, CDR2 SQIVND (reference sequence). Deletions cut 8 bases from V and 5 bases from J, with 12 bases between. The CDR3 is 12 amino acids. CDR3 loop: CASGHRGTEAFF. The CDR3 DNA reads as TGTGCCAGTGGTCATAGGGGGACTGAAGCTTTCTTT. The variable domain in full, completed from reference TRBV19 and TRBJ1-1, reads DGGITQSPKYLFRKEGQNVTLSCEQNLNHDAMYWYRQDPGQGLRLIYYSQIVNDFQKGDIAEGYSVSREKKESFPLTVTSAQKNPTAFYLCASGHRGTEAFFGQGTRLTVV.

This chain links TRBV4-1 with TRBJ1-3, with 7 bases that match TRBD1. Germline values: CDR1 MGHRA, CDR2 YSYEKL. After removal of 1 base from V and 1 base from J, the junction contained 4 bases not matched to a gene. The CDR3 covers 16 residues. The DNA for the CDR3 is TGCGCCAGCAGCCAAGTCAGGGGGGGATCTGGAAACACCATATATTTT. Its translation: CASSQVRGGSGNTIYF.

V gene TRBV28 combines with J gene TRBJ2-5; 8 bases are shared with TRBD1. Trimming at V came to 6 bases and at J to 5 bases, leaving 5 bases not matched to a gene. Germline loops: CDR1 MDHEN, CDR2 SYDVKM. This CDR3 spans 13 amino acids. CDR3 amino acids: CASSATGDETQYF. As DNA, the CDR3 is TGTGCCAGCAGCGCGACAGGGGATGAGACCCAGTACTTC.

The chain has TRBV7-9 and TRBJ2-2; D is uncertain. The CDR3 is made up of 13 amino acids. V lost 5 bases, J lost 7 bases, and 11 bases lay in between. Germline V CDR1 and CDR2: SEHNR, FQNEAQ (reference sequence). The CDR3 spells CASSPRTNGELFF. The CDR3 DNA reads TGTGCCAGCAGCCCCCGTACAAACGGGGAGCTGTTTTTT.

The CDR3 DNA reads as TGCGCCAGCAGCCAAGAGTGGGGATCTTTCTACGAGCAGTACTTC. Translation gives CASSQEWGSFYEQYF. The chain couples TRBV4-1 to TRBJ2-7; D is uncertain. V lost 0 bases, J lost 3 bases, and 12 bases lay in between. Germline lookup yields CDR1 MGHRA and CDR2 YSYEKL. This CDR3 contains 15 residues.